The 8 T cell receptor beta chains given below trace back to one sample, sequenced in a study of cytomegalovirus exposure and HLA in healthy donors. The PCR was carried out with 60 Vbeta primers and 13 Jbeta primers. Sequenced by immunoSEQ multiplex PCR; TCRdb stores in-frame clones only, minus some. The repertoire holds 95,000 to 150,000 clones, with 83% as singletons. Sequencing input: PBMCs. These receptor sequences come from a man younger than 35 in good health and CMV-seropositive.

The chain joins TRBV30 to TRBJ2-7, with TRBD2 matching 10 bases. Germline-derived CDR1 and CDR2 are GTSNPN and SVGIG (reference sequence). This CDR3 has 13 residues. With V trimmed by 5 bases and J by 4 bases, 5 bases remained unmatched. As DNA, the CDR3 is TGTGCCTGGCAAGCGGGGGGGCCGTACGAGCAGTACTTC. Amino acid sequence: CAWQAGGPYEQYF. Full variable domain (rest looked up from reference TRBV30 and TRBJ2-7): SQTIHQWPATLVQPVGSPLSLECTVEGTSNPNLYWYRQAAGRGLQLLFYSVGIGQISSEVPQNLSASRPQDRQFILSSKKLLLSDSGFYLCAWQAGGPYEQYFGPGTRLTVT.

This chain links TRBV11-2 with TRBJ2-5, with TRBD1 identical over 7 bases. The last part of the DNA fits TRBJ2-7 better; the J call may be wrong. The germline CDR1 and CDR2 sequences are SGHAT and FQNNGV. CDR3 length: 13 residues. CDR3 coding DNA: TGTGCCAGCAGCTTCTCGACAGGGAACGAGCAGTACTTC. Encoded protein: CASSFSTGNEQYF.

The chain recombines TRBV6-1 with TRBJ2-3; D ambiguous. V lost 3 bases and J 1 base, leaving 11 bases between the germline ends. This CDR3 has 15 amino acids. The V gene's germline CDR1 is MNHNS and CDR2 SASEGT. CDR3 region: CASSDMGSRTDTQYF. CDR3 DNA sequence: TGTGCCAGCAGTGATATGGGCAGCCGCACAGATACGCAGTATTTT.

The chain is built from TRBV7-2 and TRBJ2-1, with a weak D call TRBD2 (6 bases). The CDR3 totals 12 residues. The V gene lost 1 base and the J gene lost 9 bases, with 7 bases spanning the gap. CDR1 and CDR2 from the germline V gene are SGHTA and FQGNSA. The CDR3 nucleotides read TGTGCCAGCAGCTTAGGGGGACTTGAGCAGTTCTTC. This sequence encodes CASSLGGLEQFF.

The chain employs TRBV28 and TRBJ2-5, with D tentatively TRBD2 (5 bases). The CDR3 is 17 amino acids. Germline CDR1 and CDR2: MDHEN and SYDVKM. V lost 4 bases to trimming and J lost 5 bases, with 23 bases between them. CDR3 DNA sequence: TGTGCCAGCAGTTCGGACTTGGGATTAGTCCAAGCCGAGACCCAGTACTTC. Amino acid sequence: CASSSDLGLVQAETQYF.

This chain joins TRBV10-2 and TRBJ1-1, with a possible D match to TRBD1 (6 bases). Germline CDR1 is WSHSY and CDR2 is SAAADI. V lost 5 bases and J lost 2, with 9 bases in between. The CDR3 is made up of 13 amino acids. This CDR3 reads CASSRQVNTEAFF. Here the CDR3 DNA reads TGCGCCAGCAGTCGACAGGTAAACACTGAAGCTTTCTTT.

The chain uses TRBV7-6 and TRBJ1-1; D may be TRBD1 (5 bases). Trimming took 5 bases from V and 7 from J, leaving 20 bases between them. The CDR3 loop spans 15 amino acids. The germline V gene has CDR1 SGHVS and CDR2 FNYEAQ. CDR3 in DNA: TGTGCCAGCAGCCCCCCCGGGGAGGGGCAGGATGAAGCTTTCTTT. Protein: CASSPPGEGQDEAFF.

The rearrangement links TRBV14 to TRBJ1-3; no firm D call. Looked up from germline, CDR1 is SGHDN and CDR2 is FVKESK. The CDR3 has 13 residues. The ends were cut back, 2 bases at V and 1 base at J, with 3 bases in the middle. The CDR3 nucleotides are TGTGCCAGCAGCCAACTTTCTGGAAACACCATATATTTT. It is translated as CASSQLSGNTIYF.